The source of this T cell receptor beta chain is a study of pediatric ulcerative colitis. About the research overall: Most patients had pancolitis, and two had left-sided colitis.

Rectal tissue came from one to two pinch biopsies taken at colonoscopy. The diagnostic colonoscopy in ulcerative colitis patients preceded any immunosuppressive treatment. Study outcomes and limitations: A couple of patients had blood samples with substantially reduced template counts.

TCRdb's copy holds only in-frame clones and misses some; the assay was immunoSEQ multiplex PCR. The sample holds 30,000 to 35,000 clones, about 81% seen once. CDR1 is SGHTA and CDR2 is FQGNSA in the germline V gene. This CDR3 is 15 amino acids long. V gave up 5 bases and J gave up 7 bases; unmatched junction bases: 10. Of note for this clone: Its antigen is not identified.

The sequence was obtained from a boy younger than 18 with mild ulcerative colitis. This rearrangement joins TRBV7-2 to TRBJ1-5; TRBD1 matches at 8 bases. Sequenced material: gut tissue. The CDR3 region has the DNA TGTGCCAGCAGCAGAAGACAGGGGCTAGGGCAGCCCCAGCATTTT. Translation: CASSRRQGLGQPQHF.